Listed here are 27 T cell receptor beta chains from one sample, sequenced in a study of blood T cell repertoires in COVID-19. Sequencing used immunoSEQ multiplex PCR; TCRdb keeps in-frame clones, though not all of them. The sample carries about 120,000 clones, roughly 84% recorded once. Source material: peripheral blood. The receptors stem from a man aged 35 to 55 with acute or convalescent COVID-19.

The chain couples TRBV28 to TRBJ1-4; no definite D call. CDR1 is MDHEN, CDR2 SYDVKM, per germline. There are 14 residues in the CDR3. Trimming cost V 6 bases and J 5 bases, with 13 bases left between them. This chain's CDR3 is CASRRKSPNEKLFF. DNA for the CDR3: TGTGCCAGCAGGCGAAAATCCCCGAATGAAAAACTGTTTTTT.

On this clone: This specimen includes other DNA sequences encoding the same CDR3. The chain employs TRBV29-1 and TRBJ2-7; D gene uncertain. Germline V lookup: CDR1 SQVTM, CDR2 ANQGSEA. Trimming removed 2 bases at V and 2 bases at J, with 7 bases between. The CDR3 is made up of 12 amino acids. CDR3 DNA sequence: TGCAGCGTTGAAAGCCAGGCCTACGAGCAGTACTTC. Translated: CSVESQAYEQYF.

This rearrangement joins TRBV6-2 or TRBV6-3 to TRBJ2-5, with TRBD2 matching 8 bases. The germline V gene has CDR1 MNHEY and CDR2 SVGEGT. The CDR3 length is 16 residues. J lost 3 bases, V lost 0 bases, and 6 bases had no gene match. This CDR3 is CASSYSTAGGEETQYF. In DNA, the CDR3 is TGTGCCAGCAGTTACTCGACGGCGGGGGGAGAAGAGACCCAGTACTTC.

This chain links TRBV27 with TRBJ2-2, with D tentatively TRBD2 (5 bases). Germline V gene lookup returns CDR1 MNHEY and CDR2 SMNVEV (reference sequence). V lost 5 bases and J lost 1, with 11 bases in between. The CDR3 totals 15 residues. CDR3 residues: CASSPGLMNTGELFF. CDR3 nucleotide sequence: TGTGCCAGCAGTCCTGGACTGATGAACACCGGGGAGCTGTTTTTT.

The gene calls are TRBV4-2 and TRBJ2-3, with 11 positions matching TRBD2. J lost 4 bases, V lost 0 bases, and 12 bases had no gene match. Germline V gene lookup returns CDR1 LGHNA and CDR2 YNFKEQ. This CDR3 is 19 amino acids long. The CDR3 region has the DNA TGTGCCAGCAGCCAAGATATGGCTAGCGGGGGGTTCGTCTCAGATACGCAGTATTTT. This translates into CASSQDMASGGFVSDTQYF.

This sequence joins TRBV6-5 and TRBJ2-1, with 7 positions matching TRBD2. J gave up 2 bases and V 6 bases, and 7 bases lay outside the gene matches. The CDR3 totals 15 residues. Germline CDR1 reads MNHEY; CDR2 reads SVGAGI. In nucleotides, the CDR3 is TGTGCCAGCAGGTATAGCGGGTCACCCTACAATGAGCAGTTCTTC. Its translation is CASRYSGSPYNEQFF.

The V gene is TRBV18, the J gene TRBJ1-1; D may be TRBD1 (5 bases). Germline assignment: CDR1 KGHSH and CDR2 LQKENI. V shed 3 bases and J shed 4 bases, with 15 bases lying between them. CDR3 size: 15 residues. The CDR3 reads CASSPSAGLGTEAFF. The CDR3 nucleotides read TGTGCCAGCTCACCGTCGGCAGGGCTAGGCACTGAAGCTTTCTTT.

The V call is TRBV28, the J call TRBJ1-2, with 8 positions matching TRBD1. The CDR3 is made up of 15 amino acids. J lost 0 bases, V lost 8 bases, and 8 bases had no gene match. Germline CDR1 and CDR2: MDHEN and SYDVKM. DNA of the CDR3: TGTGCCAGCCGACAGGGGCCTATAGCTAACTATGGCTACACCTTC. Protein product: CASRQGPIANYGYTF.

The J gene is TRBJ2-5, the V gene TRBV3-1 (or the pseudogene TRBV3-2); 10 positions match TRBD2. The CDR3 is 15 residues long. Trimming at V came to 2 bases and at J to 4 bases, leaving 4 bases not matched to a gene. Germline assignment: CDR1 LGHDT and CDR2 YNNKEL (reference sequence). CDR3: CASSQRLAGAETQYF. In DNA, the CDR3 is TGTGCCAGCAGCCAAAGGCTAGCGGGAGCAGAGACCCAGTACTTC.

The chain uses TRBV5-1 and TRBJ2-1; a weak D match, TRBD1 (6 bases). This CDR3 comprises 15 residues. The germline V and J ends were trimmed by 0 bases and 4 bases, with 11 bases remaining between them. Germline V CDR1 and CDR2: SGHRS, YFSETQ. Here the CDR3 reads CASSLGGGTYNEQFF. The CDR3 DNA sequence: TGCGCCAGCAGCTTGGGAGGGGGAACTTACAATGAGCAGTTCTTC.

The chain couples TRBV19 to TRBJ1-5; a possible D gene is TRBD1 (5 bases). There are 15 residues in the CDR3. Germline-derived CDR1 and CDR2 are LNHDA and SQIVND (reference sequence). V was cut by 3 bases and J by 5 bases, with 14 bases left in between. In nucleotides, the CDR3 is TGTGCCAGTAGTATCTTAAGACAGACATATCAGCCCCAGCATTTT. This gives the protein CASSILRQTYQPQHF.

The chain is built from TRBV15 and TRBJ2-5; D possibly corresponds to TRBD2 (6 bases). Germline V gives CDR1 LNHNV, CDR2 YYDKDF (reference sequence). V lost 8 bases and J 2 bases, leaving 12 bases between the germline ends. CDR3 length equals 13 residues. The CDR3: CATQPGLQETQYF. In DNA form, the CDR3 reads TGTGCCACCCAGCCGGGACTTCAAGAGACCCAGTACTTC. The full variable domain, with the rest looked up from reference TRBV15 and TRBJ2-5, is DAMVIQNPRYQVTQFGKPVTLSCSQTLNHNVMYWYQQKSSQAPKLLFHYYDKDFNNEADTPDNFQSRRPNTSFCFLDIRSPGLGDTAMYLCATQPGLQETQYFGPGTRLLVL.

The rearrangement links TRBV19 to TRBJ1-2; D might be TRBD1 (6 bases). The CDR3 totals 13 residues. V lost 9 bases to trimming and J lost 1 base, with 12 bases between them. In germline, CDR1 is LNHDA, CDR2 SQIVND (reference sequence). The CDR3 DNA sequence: TGTGCCAGCACCAGGGGTTATAACTATGGCTACACCTTC. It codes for CASTRGYNYGYTF.

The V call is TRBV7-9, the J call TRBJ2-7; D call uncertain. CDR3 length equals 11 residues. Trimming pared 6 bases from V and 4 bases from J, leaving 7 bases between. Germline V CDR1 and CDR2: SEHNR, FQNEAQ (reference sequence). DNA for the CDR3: TGTGCCAGCAGTCCGGGTTACGAGCAGTACTTC. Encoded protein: CASSPGYEQYF.

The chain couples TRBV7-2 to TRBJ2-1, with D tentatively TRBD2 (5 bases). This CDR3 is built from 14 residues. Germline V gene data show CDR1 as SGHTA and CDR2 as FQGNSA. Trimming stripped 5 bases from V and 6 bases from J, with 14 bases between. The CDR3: CASSILGGANEQFF. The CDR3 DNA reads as TGTGCCAGCAGCATACTCGGAGGTGCCAATGAGCAGTTCTTC.

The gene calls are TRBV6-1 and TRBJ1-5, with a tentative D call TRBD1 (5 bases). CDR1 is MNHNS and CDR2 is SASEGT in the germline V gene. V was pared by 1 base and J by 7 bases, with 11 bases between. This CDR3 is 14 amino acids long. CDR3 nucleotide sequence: TGTGCCAGCAGTGAAGGGGGGGTAGAGCAGCCCCAGCATTTT. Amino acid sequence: CASSEGGVEQPQHF.

The CDR3 reads CATGSGLGNYEQYF. DNA for the CDR3: TGTGCCACCGGAAGCGGGCTCGGTAACTACGAGCAGTACTTC. The V call is TRBV19, the J call TRBJ2-7; D may be TRBD2 (6 bases). V was clipped by 10 bases and J by 3 bases, with 19 bases between them. There are 14 residues in the CDR3. Germline V gene lookup returns CDR1 LNHDA and CDR2 SQIVND (reference sequence).

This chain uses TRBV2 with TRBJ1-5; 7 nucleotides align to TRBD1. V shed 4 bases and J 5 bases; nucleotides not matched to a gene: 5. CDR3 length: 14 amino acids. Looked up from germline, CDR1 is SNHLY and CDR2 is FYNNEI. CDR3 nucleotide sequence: TGTGCCAGCAGTGTACAGGGGCTGGATCAGCCCCAGCATTTT. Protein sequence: CASSVQGLDQPQHF.

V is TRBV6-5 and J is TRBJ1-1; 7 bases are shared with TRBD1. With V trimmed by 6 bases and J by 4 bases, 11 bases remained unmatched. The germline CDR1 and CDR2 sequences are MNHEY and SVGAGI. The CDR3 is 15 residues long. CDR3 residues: CASRPTDRVGTEAFF. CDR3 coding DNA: TGTGCCAGCAGACCAACTGACAGGGTAGGCACTGAAGCTTTCTTT.

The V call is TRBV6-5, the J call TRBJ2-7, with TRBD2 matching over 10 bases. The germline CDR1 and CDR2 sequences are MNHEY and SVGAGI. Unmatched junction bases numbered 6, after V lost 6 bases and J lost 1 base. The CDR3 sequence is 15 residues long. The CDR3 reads CASSTLAGPSYEQYF. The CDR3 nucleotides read TGTGCCAGCAGCACACTAGCGGGACCTTCCTACGAGCAGTACTTC.

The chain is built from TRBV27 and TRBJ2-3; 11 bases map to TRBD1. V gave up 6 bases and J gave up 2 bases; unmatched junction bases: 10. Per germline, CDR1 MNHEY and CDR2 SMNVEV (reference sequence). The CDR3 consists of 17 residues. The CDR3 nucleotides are TGTGCCAGCAGATCGGACAGGGGGCGGCATAACACAGATACGCAGTATTTT. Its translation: CASRSDRGRHNTDTQYF.

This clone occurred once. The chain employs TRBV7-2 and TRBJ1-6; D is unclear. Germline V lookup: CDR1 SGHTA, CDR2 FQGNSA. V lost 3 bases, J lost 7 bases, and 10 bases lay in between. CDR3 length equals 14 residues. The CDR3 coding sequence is TGTGCCAGCAGCTTGGAGGTCAGGAATTCACCCCTCCACTTT. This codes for CASSLEVRNSPLHF.

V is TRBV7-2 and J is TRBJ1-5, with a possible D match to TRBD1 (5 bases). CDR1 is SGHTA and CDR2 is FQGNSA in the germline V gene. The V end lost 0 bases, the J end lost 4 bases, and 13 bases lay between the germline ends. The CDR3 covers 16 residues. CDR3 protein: CASSLAWIGGNQPQHF. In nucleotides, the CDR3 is TGTGCCAGCAGCTTAGCGTGGATCGGGGGGAATCAGCCCCAGCATTTT.

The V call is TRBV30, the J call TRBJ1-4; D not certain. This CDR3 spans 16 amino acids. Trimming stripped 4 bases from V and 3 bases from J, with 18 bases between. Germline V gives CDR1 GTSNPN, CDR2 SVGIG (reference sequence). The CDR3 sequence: CAWNQASLISNEKLFF. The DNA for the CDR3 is TGTGCCTGGAATCAGGCCTCCTTGATCTCTAATGAAAAACTGTTTTTT.

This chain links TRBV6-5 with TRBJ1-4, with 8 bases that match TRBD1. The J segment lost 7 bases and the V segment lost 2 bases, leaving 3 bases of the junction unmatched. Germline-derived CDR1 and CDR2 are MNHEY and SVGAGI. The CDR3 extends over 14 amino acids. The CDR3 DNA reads TGTGCCAGCAGTTACGGACAGGGAGCTGAAAAACTGTTTTTT. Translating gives CASSYGQGAEKLFF.

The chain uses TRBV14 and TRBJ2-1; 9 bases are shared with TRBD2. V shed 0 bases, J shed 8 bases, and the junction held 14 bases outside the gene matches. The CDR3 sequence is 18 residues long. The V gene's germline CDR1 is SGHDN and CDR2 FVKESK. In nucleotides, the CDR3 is TGTGCCAGCAGCCAAGACCCTCCGACTAGCGGAGAGGGGGATGAGCAGTTCTTC. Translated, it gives CASSQDPPTSGEGDEQFF.

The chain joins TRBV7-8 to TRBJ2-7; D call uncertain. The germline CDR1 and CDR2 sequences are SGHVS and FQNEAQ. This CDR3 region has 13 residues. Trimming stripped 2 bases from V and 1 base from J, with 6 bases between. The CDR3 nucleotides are TGTGCCAGCAGCTTACCCCCTTCCTACGAGCAGTACTTC. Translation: CASSLPPSYEQYF. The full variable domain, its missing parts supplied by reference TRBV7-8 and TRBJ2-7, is GAGVSQSPRYKVAKRGQDVALRCDPISGHVSLFWYQQALGQGPEFLTYFQNEAQLDKSGLPSDRFFAERPEGSVSTLKIQRTQQEDSAVYLCASSLPPSYEQYFGPGTRLTVT.